The 6 T cell receptor beta chains presented below share a single source sample, sequenced in a study of T cells after yellow fever vaccination. Using its own MiXCR run on the 5' RACE reads, TCRdb lists one record per CDR3 protein. Here the sample spans approximately 74,000 distinct CDR3 sequences, 7.1% being singletons. Sequenced material: CD8+ T cells sorted from PBMCs, taken 5 to 6 days after the first yellow fever vaccination. Source of these receptors: a man aged 18 to 30 who received the YFV17D yellow fever vaccine.

Many counts were recorded for this clonotype. The V call is TRBV7-9, the J call TRBJ2-1; maybe TRBD1 (5 bases). The V gene lost 5 bases and the J gene lost 6 bases, with 20 bases spanning the gap. The CDR3 has 16 residues. The germline V gene has CDR1 SEHNR and CDR2 FQNEAQ (reference sequence). The CDR3 loop is CASSVSDISLLNEQFF. The CDR3 DNA reads TGTGCCAGCAGCGTATCGGACATTTCGTTGCTCAATGAGCAGTTCTTC.

V usage is TRBV5-1 and J usage is TRBJ2-2; possibly TRBD2 for D (5 bases). In germline, CDR1 is SGHRS, CDR2 YFSETQ. V was clipped by 3 bases and J by 5 bases, with 14 bases between them. The CDR3 totals 15 residues. The CDR3 loop is CASSWPGSETGELFF. The CDR3 coding sequence is TGCGCCAGCAGCTGGCCGGGGTCGGAGACCGGGGAGCTGTTTTTT.

The chain links TRBV11-2 to TRBJ2-3; the D is unclear. Germline-derived CDR1 and CDR2 are SGHAT and FQNNGV. V lost 6 bases to trimming and J lost 5 bases, with 15 bases between them. CDR3 size: 14 residues. In nucleotides, the CDR3 is TGTGCCAGCAGTCAGAGACCCGAACGAGATACGCAGTATTTT. Translated, it gives CASSQRPERDTQYF.

This clonotype was seen at least ten times. This chain uses TRBV4-3 with TRBJ2-1, with D perhaps matching TRBD1 (6 bases). V dropped 0 bases and J dropped 2 bases, with 17 bases sitting between them. The CDR3 runs 18 residues. CDR1 and CDR2 (germline): LGHNA, YSLEER. CDR3 nucleotides: TGCGCCAGCAGCCAAGATTTTGGACAGATGGTCCCCTACAATGAGCAGTTCTTC. Protein sequence: CASSQDFGQMVPYNEQFF.

This clonotype was seen many times. V gene TRBV6-5 combines with J gene TRBJ2-3; 14 nucleotides agree with TRBD2. Germline lookup yields CDR1 MNHEY and CDR2 SVGAGI. With 2 bases clipped from V and 4 bases from J, the junction kept 2 bases outside the gene matches. The CDR3 sequence is 16 residues long. The DNA of the CDR3 is TGTGCCAGCAGTTACGCGACTAGCGGGGGGGCAGATACGCAGTATTTT. Translating it yields CASSYATSGGADTQYF.

This clonotype was seen a handful of times. The chain carries TRBV4-1 and TRBJ1-1; 7 positions match TRBD1. Germline CDR1 and CDR2: MGHRA and YSYEKL. Germline trimming cut 5 bases from V and 7 bases from J; bases unmatched to any gene: 7. The CDR3 runs to 13 residues. CDR3 in amino acids: CASSFTGDFEAFF. As DNA, the CDR3 is TGCGCCAGCAGCTTCACAGGGGATTTTGAAGCTTTCTTT.